This TCR beta chain was identified in a study of metastatic and nonmetastatic thyroid tumors. Findings of the study overall: Across blood and tumor, TCR beta diversity in malignant thyroid tumors was reportedly significantly higher than in benign nodules.

CDR1 and CDR2 from the germline V gene are MNHNY and SVGAGI (reference sequence). The CDR3 loop spans 14 amino acids. About this clone itself: Its antigen is not known. Relative to the germline gene, one junction end is altered; a read error may explain this.

All patients were untreated before thyroid surgery. TCRdb reprocessed the PCR reads using MiXCR. In the table there are 9,500 to 13,000 clones, less than 35% of which are singletons. The chain uses TRBV6-6 and TRBJ2-2; D not certain. The specimen sequenced was tumor tissue. The TCR sequence derives from a female donor with papillary thyroid cancer or a benign thyroid nodule (not recorded which). Some clones in this sample may be carry-over from other donors' samples. As DNA, the CDR3 is TGTGCCATCAGTTATTCCTTGAACACCGGGGAGCTGTTTTTT. Translation: CAISYSLNTGELFF.